These 20 T cell receptor beta chains share one sample of origin, sequenced in a study of identical twins. Via MiXCR, TCRdb re-called the 5' RACE reads, giving one row per CDR3 protein. Of about 530,000 distinct CDR3 sequences listed, around 15% are singletons. This sample was also put to use in a study of yellow fever vaccine responses in identical twins.

Specimen: CD4+ T cells sorted from blood. All receptors derive from a woman between 18 and 30 years old in good health.

The chain combines TRBV7-8 with TRBJ2-1; 9 positions match TRBD1. After removal of 4 bases from V and 8 bases from J, the junction contained 15 bases not matched to a gene. The CDR3 sequence is 17 residues long. Germline V gives CDR1 SGHVS, CDR2 FQNEAQ. The CDR3 reads CASSSLTGTGRIYEQFF. Here the CDR3 DNA reads TGTGCCAGCAGCTCTCTAACCGGGACAGGGCGAATCTATGAGCAGTTCTTC.

The chain employs TRBV20-1 and TRBJ1-1; TRBD1 is a possible D gene (6 bases). CDR1 is DFQATT, CDR2 SNEGSKA, per germline (reference sequence). The CDR3 loop spans 13 amino acids. Trimming shortened V by 4 bases and J by 1 base, and 10 bases separated the two germline ends. This CDR3 reads CSAKGQQNTEAFF. The DNA of the CDR3 is TGCAGTGCTAAGGGACAACAGAACACTGAAGCTTTCTTT.

The rearrangement links TRBV10-2 to TRBJ2-7, with a weak D call TRBD1 (5 bases). The CDR3 runs to 13 residues. The germline gives CDR1 WSHSY, CDR2 SAAADI. V was pared by 0 bases and J by 10 bases, with 13 bases between. The chain's CDR3 is CASSESTAGQQYF. For the CDR3, the DNA is TGCGCCAGCAGTGAGTCGACGGCAGGGCAACAGTACTTC.

The rearrangement joins TRBV12-3 or TRBV12-4 to TRBJ1-2; D is unresolved. The V end was cut by 1 base, the J end by 8 bases, with 14 bases between. This CDR3 comprises 14 residues. The CDR3 DNA reads as TGTGCCAGCAGTTTAGATTCACTGACTCGGGGCTACACCTTC. Its translation: CASSLDSLTRGYTF.

This chain joins TRBV5-6 and TRBJ2-7; D gene ambiguous. Germline CDR1 SGHDT, CDR2 YYEEEE. Trimming took 0 bases from V and 3 from J, leaving 10 bases between them. The CDR3 totals 14 residues. CDR3 loop: CASSLGVSVYEQYV. CDR3 DNA: TGTGCCAGCAGCTTGGGGGTTTCGGTCTACGAGCAGTACGTC.

The genes are TRBV10-3 and TRBJ2-1; TRBD2 might be the D (5 bases). This CDR3 is 13 amino acids long. CDR1 and CDR2 from the germline V gene are ENHRY and SYGVKD. V lost 5 bases, J lost 10 bases, and 15 bases lay in between. CDR3 DNA sequence: TGTGCCATCAGTTCAAGCCCCACTAGGGAGCAGTTCTTC. As protein: CAISSSPTREQFF.

This clonotype was detected ten times or more. The chain employs TRBV12-3 or TRBV12-4 and TRBJ1-5, with D possibly matching TRBD1 (6 bases). V lost 7 bases, J lost 5 bases, and 9 bases lay in between. This CDR3 contains 12 residues. CDR3 coding DNA: TGTGCCAGCACCTACAGGGATCAGCCCCAGCATTTT. Encoded protein: CASTYRDQPQHF.

This sequence joins TRBV28 and TRBJ2-7; 11 nucleotides align to TRBD1. The CDR3 contains 15 residues. V lost 4 bases, J lost 2 bases, and 4 bases stayed unmatched. CDR1 and CDR2 (germline): MDHEN, SYDVKM. CDR3 bases: TGTGCCAGCAGTTCGGGACAGGGGGGCACCTACGAGCAGTACGTC. Translation gives CASSSGQGGTYEQYV.

V gene TRBV4-1 combines with J gene TRBJ2-3; the D gene is possibly TRBD2 (5 bases). Germline loops: CDR1 MGHRA, CDR2 YSYEKL. The CDR3 runs 14 residues. Deletions cut 8 bases from V and 4 bases from J, with 16 bases between. The CDR3 nucleotides are TGCGCCAGCGGGCGAGGGTTGGTCTCAGATACGCAGTATTTT. Translation gives CASGRGLVSDTQYF.

The V gene is TRBV3-1, the J gene TRBJ2-4, with TRBD2 matching over 8 bases. V trimming: 1 base; J trimming: 3 bases; junction bases outside the gene matches: 2. This CDR3 contains 15 residues. Germline CDR1 is LGHDT and CDR2 is YNNKEL (reference sequence). CDR3 in DNA: TGTGCCAGCAGCCAAGCGGGAGGGGTCAAAAACATTCAGTACTTC. Translation gives CASSQAGGVKNIQYF. Using reference TRBV3-1 and TRBJ2-4 for the parts outside the CDR3, the full variable domain is DTAVSQTPKYLVTQMGNDKSIKCEQNLGHDTMYWYKQDSKKFLKIMFSYNNKELIINETVPNRFSPKSPDKAHLNLHINSLELGDSAVYFCASSQAGGVKNIQYFGAGTRLSVL.

The rearrangement uses TRBV20-1 and TRBJ2-2, with 7 bases matching TRBD1. Germline-derived CDR1 and CDR2 are DFQATT and SNEGSKA (reference sequence). V lost 4 bases to trimming and J lost 3 bases; unmatched junction nucleotides: 8. CDR3 length: 15 residues. The DNA for the CDR3 is TGCAGTGCTAAGTCGGGACAGCAATACACCGGGGAGCTGTTTTTT. Its translation: CSAKSGQQYTGELFF.

This clonotype was counted between two and nine times. This is likely a read error, given that the CDR3 carries no conserved phenylalanine or tryptophan at its end. The chain has TRBV12-3 or TRBV12-4 and TRBJ2-2; D is ambiguous. This CDR3 contains 14 residues. V gave up 3 bases and J gave up 9 bases, with 14 bases separating them. DNA for the CDR3: TGTGCCAGCAGTTTGTATCGAGATGAGCGGGAGCTGTTTGTT. Its protein product is CASSLYRDERELFV.

This clonotype has just a few counts. The chain joins TRBV7-2 to TRBJ2-5; maybe TRBD2 (5 bases). This CDR3 has 15 amino acids. With 4 bases removed from V and 5 bases from J, the gap between germline ends came to 17 bases. CDR1 and CDR2 from the germline V gene are SGHTA and FQGNSA. CDR3 residues: CASSSLEKGFETQYF. In DNA, the CDR3 is TGTGCCAGCAGCTCACTAGAGAAGGGCTTCGAGACCCAGTACTTC. Variable domain in full (rest from reference TRBV7-2 and TRBJ2-5): GAGVSQSPSNKVTEKGKDVELRCDPISGHTALYWYRQSLGQGLEFLIYFQGNSAPDKSGLPSDRFSAERTGGSVSTLTIQRTQQEDSAVYLCASSSLEKGFETQYFGPGTRLLVL.

There are a few counts of this clonotype. The chain combines TRBV7-9 with TRBJ1-6; 11 bases agree with TRBD1. This CDR3 has 16 residues. V lost 5 bases to trimming and J lost 4 bases; unmatched junction nucleotides: 4. CDR1 and CDR2 from the germline V gene are SEHNR and FQNEAQ (reference sequence). The CDR3 coding sequence is TGTGCCAGCAGCCCTGGACAGGGGGCTTATAATTCACCCCTCCACTTT. Translation: CASSPGQGAYNSPLHF. Filled out from reference TRBV7-9 and TRBJ1-6, the complete variable domain reads DTGVSQNPRHKITKRGQNVTFRCDPISEHNRLYWYRQTLGQGPEFLTYFQNEAQLEKSRLLSDRFSAERPKGSFSTLEIQRTEQGDSAMYLCASSPGQGAYNSPLHFGNGTRLTVT.

The chain links TRBV6-1 to TRBJ1-5, with D unresolved. Trimming shortened V by 4 bases and J by 5 bases, and 12 bases separated the two germline ends. The germline V gene encodes CDR1 MNHNS and CDR2 SASEGT. The CDR3 has 14 amino acids. Here the CDR3 reads CASSVQDSYQPQHF. The CDR3 nucleotides are TGTGCCAGCAGTGTCCAAGACTCCTATCAGCCCCAGCATTTT.

The sample holds many counts of this clonotype. The chain employs TRBV12-3 or TRBV12-4 and TRBJ1-2; tentatively, D is TRBD1 (5 bases). The ends were cut back, 3 bases at V and 4 bases at J, with 9 bases in the middle. The CDR3 loop spans 13 amino acids. In DNA form, the CDR3 reads TGTGCCAGCAGTTTTCAGGGTAGCTATGGCTACACCTTC. Translating gives CASSFQGSYGYTF.

In this sample, this clonotype turned up a few times. The V and J genes are TRBV29-1 and TRBJ2-3; TRBD2 agrees at 7 bases. This CDR3 region has 16 residues. V dropped 4 bases and J dropped 5; count of bases not matched to a gene: 15. Germline V CDR1 and CDR2: SQVTM, ANQGSEA. The CDR3 spells CSVAISLAAAGDTQYF. CDR3 DNA: TGCAGCGTTGCGATCTCTCTAGCGGCAGCGGGAGATACGCAGTATTTT.

This clonotype occurred many times. The CDR3 coding sequence is TGTGCCAGCAGTTTTCTGTCTGGGTTCGGTAATGAAAAACTGTTTTTT. Translation: CASSFLSGFGNEKLFF. The chain employs TRBV12-3 or TRBV12-4 and TRBJ1-4; D remains unclear. This CDR3 has 16 residues. V lost 3 bases and J 4 bases, leaving 15 bases between the germline ends.

The table lists this clonotype with a few counts. The genes are TRBV19 and TRBJ2-2, with D uncertain. Trimming cost V 2 bases and J 4 bases, with 11 bases left between them. The germline CDR1 and CDR2 sequences are LNHDA and SQIVND (reference sequence). The CDR3 extends over 15 amino acids. The CDR3 reads CASSINGQVTGELFF. As DNA, the CDR3 is TGTGCCAGTAGTATAAACGGGCAAGTCACCGGGGAGCTGTTTTTT. The complete variable domain, with remaining parts taken from reference TRBV19 and TRBJ2-2, reads DGGITQSPKYLFRKEGQNVTLSCEQNLNHDAMYWYRQDPGQGLRLIYYSQIVNDFQKGDIAEGYSVSREKKESFPLTVTSAQKNPTAFYLCASSINGQVTGELFFGEGSRLTVL.

V is TRBV5-1 and J is TRBJ2-7; D is possibly TRBD1 (5 bases). The V end lost 3 bases, the J end lost 2 bases, and 12 bases lay between the germline ends. CDR3 length: 14 residues. CDR1 is SGHRS and CDR2 is YFSETQ in the germline V gene. CDR3 in DNA: TGCGCCAGCAGCTCTGGTGGACACCCCTACGAGCAGTACTTC. Translation: CASSSGGHPYEQYF.